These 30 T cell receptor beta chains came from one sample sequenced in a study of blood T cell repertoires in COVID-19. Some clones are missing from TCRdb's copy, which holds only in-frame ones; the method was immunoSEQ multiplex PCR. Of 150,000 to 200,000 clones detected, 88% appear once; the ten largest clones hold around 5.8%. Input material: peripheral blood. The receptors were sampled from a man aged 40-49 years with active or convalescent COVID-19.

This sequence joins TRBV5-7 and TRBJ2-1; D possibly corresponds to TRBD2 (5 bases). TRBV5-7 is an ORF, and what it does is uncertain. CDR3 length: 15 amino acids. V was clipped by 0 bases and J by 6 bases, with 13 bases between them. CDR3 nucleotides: TGTGCCAGCAGCTTGGCCTGGCTAGCTAGCAATGAGCAGTTCTTC. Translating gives CASSLAWLASNEQFF.

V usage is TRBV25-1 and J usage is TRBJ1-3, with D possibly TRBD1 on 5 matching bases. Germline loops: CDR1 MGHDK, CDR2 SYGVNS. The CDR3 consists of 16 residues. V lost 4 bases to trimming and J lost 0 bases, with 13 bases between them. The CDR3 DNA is TGTGCCAGCAGTGGATACGGGGGTCTCTCTGGAAACACCATATATTTT. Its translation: CASSGYGGLSGNTIYF.

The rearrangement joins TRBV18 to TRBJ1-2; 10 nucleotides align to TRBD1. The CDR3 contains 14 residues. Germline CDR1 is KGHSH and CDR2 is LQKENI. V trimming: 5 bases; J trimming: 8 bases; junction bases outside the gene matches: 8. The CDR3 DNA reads TGTGCCAGCTCAACGGGACAGGGGATGTACGGCTACACCTTC. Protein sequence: CASSTGQGMYGYTF.

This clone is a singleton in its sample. CDR3 DNA sequence: TGCGCCAGCAGCTTAGGATTGACAGGGTGGGCAGATACGCAGTATTTT. Translated: CASSLGLTGWADTQYF. The rearrangement uses TRBV5-1 and TRBJ2-3; TRBD1 agrees at 7 bases. The CDR3 is 16 amino acids. J gave up 4 bases and V 2 bases, and 10 bases lay outside the gene matches. In germline, CDR1 is SGHRS, CDR2 YFSETQ.

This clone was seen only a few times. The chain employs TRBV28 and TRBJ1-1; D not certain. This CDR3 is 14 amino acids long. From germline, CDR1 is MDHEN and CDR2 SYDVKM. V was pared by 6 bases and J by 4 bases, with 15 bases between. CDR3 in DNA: TGTGCCAGCAGGCCGACTCTCTTTGGCACTGAAGCTTTCTTT. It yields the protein CASRPTLFGTEAFF.

CDR3 sequence (DNA): TGTGCCAGTAGTGCGGTAGCGGGGGTGGACAATGAGCAGTTCTTC. Its translation is CASSAVAGVDNEQFF. J is TRBJ2-1 and V is TRBV19; 9 bases agree with TRBD2. This CDR3 has 15 residues. Germline CDR1 and CDR2: LNHDA and SQIVND (reference sequence). The V gene end was trimmed by 5 bases and the J gene end by 5 bases; junction bases not matched to a gene: 7. The variable domain in full, with the rest retrieved from reference TRBV19 and TRBJ2-1, is DGGITQSPKYLFRKEGQNVTLSCEQNLNHDAMYWYRQDPGQGLRLIYYSQIVNDFQKGDIAEGYSVSREKKESFPLTVTSAQKNPTAFYLCASSAVAGVDNEQFFGPGTRLTVL.

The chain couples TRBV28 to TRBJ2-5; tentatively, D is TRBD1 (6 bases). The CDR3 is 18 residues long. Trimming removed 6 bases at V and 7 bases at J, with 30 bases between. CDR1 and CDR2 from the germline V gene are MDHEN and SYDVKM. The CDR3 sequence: CASSPLGTGTLAVGTQYF. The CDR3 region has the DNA TGTGCCAGCAGCCCCTTGGGAACAGGGACACTCGCTGTGGGGACCCAGTACTTC.

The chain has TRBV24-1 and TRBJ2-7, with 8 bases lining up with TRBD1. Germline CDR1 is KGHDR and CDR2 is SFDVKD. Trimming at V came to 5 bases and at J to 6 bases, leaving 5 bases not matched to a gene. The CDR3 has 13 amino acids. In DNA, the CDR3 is TGTGCCACCAGTGGGACAGGGCTGAGCGAGCAGTACTTC. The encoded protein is CATSGTGLSEQYF.

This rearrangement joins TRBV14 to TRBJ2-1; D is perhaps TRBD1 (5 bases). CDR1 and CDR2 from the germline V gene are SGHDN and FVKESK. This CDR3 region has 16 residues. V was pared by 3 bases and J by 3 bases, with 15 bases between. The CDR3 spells CASSQAPDSRYNEQFF. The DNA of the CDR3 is TGTGCCAGCAGCCAGGCACCTGACAGTCGCTACAATGAGCAGTTCTTC.

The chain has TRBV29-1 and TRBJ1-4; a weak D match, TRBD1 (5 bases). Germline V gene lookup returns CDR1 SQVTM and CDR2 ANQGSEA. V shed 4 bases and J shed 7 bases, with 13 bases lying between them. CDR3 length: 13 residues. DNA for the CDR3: TGCAGCGTTGTCCCAGGGTCAGGTGAAAAACTGTTTTTT. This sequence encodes CSVVPGSGEKLFF.

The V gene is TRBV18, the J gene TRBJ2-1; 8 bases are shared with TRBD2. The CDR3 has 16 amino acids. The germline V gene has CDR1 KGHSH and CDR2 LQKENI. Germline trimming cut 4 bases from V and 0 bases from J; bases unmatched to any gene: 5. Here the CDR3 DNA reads TGTGCCAGCTCACGGGCACTAGCGGACTCCTACAATGAGCAGTTCTTC. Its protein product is CASSRALADSYNEQFF.

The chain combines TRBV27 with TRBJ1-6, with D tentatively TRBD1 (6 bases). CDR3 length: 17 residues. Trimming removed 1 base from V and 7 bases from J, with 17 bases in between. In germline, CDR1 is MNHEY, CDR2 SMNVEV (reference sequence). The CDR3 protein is CASSLFTSTGFNSPLHF. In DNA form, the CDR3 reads TGTGCCAGCAGTTTATTCACGAGTACAGGGTTCAATTCACCCCTCCACTTT.

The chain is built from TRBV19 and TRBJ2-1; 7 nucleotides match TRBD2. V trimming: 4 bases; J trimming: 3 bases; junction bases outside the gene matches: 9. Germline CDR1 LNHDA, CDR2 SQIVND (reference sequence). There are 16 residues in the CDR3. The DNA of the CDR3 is TGTGCCAGTAGTACTGCTGCAGCGGGGCGCTACAATGAGCAGTTCTTC. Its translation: CASSTAAAGRYNEQFF.

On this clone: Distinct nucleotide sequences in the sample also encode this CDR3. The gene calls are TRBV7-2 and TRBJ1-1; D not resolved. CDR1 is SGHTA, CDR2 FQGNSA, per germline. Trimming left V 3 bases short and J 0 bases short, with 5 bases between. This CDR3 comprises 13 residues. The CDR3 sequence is CASSFSVNTEAFF. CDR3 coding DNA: TGTGCCAGCAGCTTCTCGGTGAACACTGAAGCTTTCTTT.

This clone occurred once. For the CDR3, the DNA is TGCGCCAGCAGCCCCGGGGAGTTGGGATTCGGGAACACTGAAGCTTTCTTT. Translation: CASSPGELGFGNTEAFF. This chain uses TRBV5-1 with TRBJ1-1; D is uncertain. The V end was cut by 4 bases, the J end by 1 base, with 20 bases between. Germline CDR1 reads SGHRS; CDR2 reads YFSETQ. The CDR3 is made up of 17 amino acids.

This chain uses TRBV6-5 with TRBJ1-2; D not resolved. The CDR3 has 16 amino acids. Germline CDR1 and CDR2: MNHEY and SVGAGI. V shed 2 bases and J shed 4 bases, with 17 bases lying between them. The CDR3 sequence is CASSYTTSGYGYGYTF. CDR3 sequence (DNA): TGTGCCAGCAGTTACACGACCTCCGGGTACGGCTATGGCTACACCTTC.

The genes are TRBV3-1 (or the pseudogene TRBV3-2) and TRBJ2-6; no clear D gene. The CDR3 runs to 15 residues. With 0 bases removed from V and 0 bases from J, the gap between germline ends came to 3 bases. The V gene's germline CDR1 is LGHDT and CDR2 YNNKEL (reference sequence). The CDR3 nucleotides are TGTGCCAGCAGCCAAGACGGCTCTGGGGCCAACGTCCTGACTTTC. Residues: CASSQDGSGANVLTF.

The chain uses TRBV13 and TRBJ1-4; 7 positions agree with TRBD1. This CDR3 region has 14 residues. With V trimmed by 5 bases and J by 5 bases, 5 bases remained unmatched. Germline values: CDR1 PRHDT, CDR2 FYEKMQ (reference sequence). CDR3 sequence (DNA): TGTGCCAGCAGCCTGAGGGACAGCAATGAAAAACTGTTTTTT. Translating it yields CASSLRDSNEKLFF.

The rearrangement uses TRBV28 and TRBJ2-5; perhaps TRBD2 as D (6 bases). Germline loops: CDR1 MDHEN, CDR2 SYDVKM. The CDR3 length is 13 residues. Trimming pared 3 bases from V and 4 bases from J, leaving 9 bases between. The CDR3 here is CASSLGGIETQYF. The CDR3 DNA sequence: TGTGCCAGCAGTTTGGGAGGTATAGAGACCCAGTACTTC.

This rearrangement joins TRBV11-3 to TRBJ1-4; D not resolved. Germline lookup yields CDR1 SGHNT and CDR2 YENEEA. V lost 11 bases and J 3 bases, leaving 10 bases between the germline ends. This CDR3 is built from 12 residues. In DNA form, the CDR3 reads TGTGCCCCCATGACACCTAATGAAAAACTGTTTTTT. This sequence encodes CAPMTPNEKLFF. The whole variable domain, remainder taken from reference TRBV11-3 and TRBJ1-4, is EAGVVQSPRYKIIEKKQPVAFWCNPISGHNTLYWYLQNLGQGPELLIRYENEEAVDDSQLPKDRFSAERLKGVDSTLKIQPAELGDSAVYLCAPMTPNEKLFFGSGTQLSVL.

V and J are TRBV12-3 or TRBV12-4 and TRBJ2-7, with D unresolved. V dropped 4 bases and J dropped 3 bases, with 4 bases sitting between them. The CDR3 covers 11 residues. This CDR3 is CASSSFYEQYF. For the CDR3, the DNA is TGTGCCAGCAGTTCGTTCTACGAGCAGTACTTC.

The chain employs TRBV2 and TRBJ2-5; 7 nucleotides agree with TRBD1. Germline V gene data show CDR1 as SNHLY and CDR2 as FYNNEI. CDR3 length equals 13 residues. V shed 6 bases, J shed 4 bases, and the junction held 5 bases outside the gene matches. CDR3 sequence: CASRNRGGETQYF. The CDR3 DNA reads TGTGCCAGCAGAAACAGGGGCGGAGAGACCCAGTACTTC.

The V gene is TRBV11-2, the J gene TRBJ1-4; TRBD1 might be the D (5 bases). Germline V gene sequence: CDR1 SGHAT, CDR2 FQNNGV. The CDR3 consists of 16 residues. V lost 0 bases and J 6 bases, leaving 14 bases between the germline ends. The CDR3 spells CASSLDIWGDDEKLFF. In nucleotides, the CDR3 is TGTGCCAGCAGCTTAGACATCTGGGGGGACGATGAAAAACTGTTTTTT.

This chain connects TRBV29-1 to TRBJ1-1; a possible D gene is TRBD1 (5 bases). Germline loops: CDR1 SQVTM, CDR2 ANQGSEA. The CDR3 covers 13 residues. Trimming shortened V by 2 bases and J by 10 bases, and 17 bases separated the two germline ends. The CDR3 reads CSVEPGRAKGAFF. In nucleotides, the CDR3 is TGCAGCGTTGAACCGGGCAGGGCGAAGGGAGCTTTCTTT.

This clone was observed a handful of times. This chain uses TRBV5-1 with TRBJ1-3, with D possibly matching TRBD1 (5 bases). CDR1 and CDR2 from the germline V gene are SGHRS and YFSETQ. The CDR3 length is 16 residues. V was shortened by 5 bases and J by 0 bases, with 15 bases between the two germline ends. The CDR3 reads CASSIKGLSSGNTIYF. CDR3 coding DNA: TGCGCCAGCAGTATCAAGGGGCTCAGCTCTGGAAACACCATATATTTT.

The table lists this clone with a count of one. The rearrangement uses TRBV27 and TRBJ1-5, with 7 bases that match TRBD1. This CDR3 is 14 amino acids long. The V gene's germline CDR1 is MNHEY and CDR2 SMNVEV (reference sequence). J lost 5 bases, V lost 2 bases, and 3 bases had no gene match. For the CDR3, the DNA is TGTGCCAGCAGTTTACGACAGGGCGATCAGCCCCAGCATTTT. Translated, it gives CASSLRQGDQPQHF.

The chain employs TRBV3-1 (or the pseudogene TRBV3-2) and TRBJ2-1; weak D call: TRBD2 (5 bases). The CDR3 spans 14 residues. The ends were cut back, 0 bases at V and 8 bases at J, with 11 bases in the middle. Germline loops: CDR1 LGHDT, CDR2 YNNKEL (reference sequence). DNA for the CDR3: TGTGCCAGCAGCCAAGAGGCGGGTCGGGATGAGCAGTTCTTC. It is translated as CASSQEAGRDEQFF.

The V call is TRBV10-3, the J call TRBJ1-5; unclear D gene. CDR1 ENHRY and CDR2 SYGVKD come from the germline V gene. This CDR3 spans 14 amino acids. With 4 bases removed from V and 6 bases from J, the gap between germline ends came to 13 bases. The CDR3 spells CAISGEGSGQPQHF. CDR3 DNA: TGTGCCATCAGTGGGGAGGGCTCAGGTCAGCCCCAGCATTTT.

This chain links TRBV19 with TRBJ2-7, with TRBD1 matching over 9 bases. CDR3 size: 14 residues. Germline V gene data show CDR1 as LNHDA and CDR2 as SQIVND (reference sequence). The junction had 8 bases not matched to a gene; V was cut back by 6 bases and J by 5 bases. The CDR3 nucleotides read TGTGCCAGTAGAACCGGGACAGGGTTAGACGAGCAGTACTTC. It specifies CASRTGTGLDEQYF.

The CDR3 nucleotides are TGTGCCAGCAGCTTAGATCGGGTGGAGAGTTCCTACAATGAGCAGTTCTTC. Translation: CASSLDRVESSYNEQFF. This rearrangement joins TRBV11-2 to TRBJ2-1; D is unresolved. This CDR3 region has 17 residues. The germline V gene encodes CDR1 SGHAT and CDR2 FQNNGV. Trimming took off 0 bases at V and 1 base at J, with 13 bases between the two ends. The whole variable domain, filled in from reference TRBV11-2 and TRBJ2-1, reads EAGVAQSPRYKIIEKRQSVAFWCNPISGHATLYWYQQILGQGPKLLIQFQNNGVVDDSQLPKDRFSAERLKGVDSTLKIQPAKLEDSAVYLCASSLDRVESSYNEQFFGPGTRLTVL.